The sequence of this TCR beta chain was determined in a study of shared clonotypes between healthy human individuals. Trimming removed 1 base from V and 5 bases from J, with 6 bases in between. The CDR3 runs 13 residues. The germline gives CDR1 SGHTA, CDR2 FQGTGA. Clones were sequenced by immunoSEQ multiplex PCR, and TCRdb holds only the in-frame ones, with some missing. The sample yields around 1.6 million clones, 95% to 99% seen once. The rearrangement links TRBV7-3 to TRBJ2-1; D gene unclear. The receptor comes from a young man in good health. What was sequenced was naive CD4+ T cells sorted from blood. Subset meaning: CD45RA+ positively selected. CDR3 sequence reads: CASSLNSHNEQFF. The DNA for the CDR3 is TGTGCCAGCAGCTTAAATAGCCACAATGAGCAGTTCTTC.